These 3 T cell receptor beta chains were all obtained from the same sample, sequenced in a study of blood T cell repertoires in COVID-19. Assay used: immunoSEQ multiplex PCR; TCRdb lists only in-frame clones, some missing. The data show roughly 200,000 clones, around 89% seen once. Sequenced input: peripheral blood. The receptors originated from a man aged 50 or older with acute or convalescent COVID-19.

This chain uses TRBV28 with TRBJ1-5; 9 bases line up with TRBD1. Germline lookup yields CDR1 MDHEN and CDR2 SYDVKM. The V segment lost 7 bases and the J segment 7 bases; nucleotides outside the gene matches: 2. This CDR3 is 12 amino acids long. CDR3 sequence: CASKTGGQPQHF. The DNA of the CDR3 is TGTGCCAGCAAGACAGGGGGGCAGCCCCAGCATTTT.

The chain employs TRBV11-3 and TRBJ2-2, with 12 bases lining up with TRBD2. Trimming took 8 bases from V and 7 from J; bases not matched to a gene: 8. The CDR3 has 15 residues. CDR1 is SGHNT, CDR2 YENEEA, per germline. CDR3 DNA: TGTGCCAGCTCCAGGACTAGCGGGACGGTCGGGGAGCTGTTTTTT. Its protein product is CASSRTSGTVGELFF.

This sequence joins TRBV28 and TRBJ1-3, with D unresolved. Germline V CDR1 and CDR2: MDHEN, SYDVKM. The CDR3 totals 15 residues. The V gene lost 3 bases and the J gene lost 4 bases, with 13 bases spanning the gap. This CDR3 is CASSLIRTLGNTIYF. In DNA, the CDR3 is TGTGCCAGCAGTTTGATACGGACTTTGGGAAACACCATATATTTT.